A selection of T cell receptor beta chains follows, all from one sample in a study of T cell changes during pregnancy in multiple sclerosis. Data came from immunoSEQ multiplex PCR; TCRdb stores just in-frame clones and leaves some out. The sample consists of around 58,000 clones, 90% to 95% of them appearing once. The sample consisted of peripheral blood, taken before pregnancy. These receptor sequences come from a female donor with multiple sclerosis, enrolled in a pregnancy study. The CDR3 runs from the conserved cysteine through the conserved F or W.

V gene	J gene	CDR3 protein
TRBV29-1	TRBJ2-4	CSPRLYIAKNIQYF
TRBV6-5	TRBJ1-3	CASSSAGTASGNTIYF
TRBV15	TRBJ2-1	CATSRDRDYNEQFF
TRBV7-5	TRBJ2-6	CVRSLRYRPPGANVLTF
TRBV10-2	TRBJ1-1	CASSDPTAGTEAFF
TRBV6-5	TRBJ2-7	CASSRRNRGIYEQYF
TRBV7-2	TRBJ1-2	CASSLESIPAYGYTF
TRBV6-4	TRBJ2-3	CASSLAGEGTDTQYF
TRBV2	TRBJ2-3	CASSRQGEGTDTQYF
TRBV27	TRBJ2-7	CASSLAGITYEQYF
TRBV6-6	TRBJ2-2	CASRESSGGAGELFF
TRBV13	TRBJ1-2	CASSSTGPYGYTF
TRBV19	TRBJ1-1	CASRTGAPNTEAFF
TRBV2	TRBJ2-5	CASGAIQETQYF
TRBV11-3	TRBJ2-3	CASSTGVITDTQYF
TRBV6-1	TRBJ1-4	CASSQISRGEEKLFF
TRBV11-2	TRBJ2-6	CASSFGTGVSSGANVLTF
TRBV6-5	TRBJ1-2	CASSLGGGYTF
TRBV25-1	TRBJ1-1	CASVRDANTEAFF
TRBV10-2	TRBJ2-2	CASGTPSTGELFF
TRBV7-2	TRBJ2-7	CASSIRQGYEQYF
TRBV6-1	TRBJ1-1	CASSGLPGTEAFF
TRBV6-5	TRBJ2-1	CASSYGTSYNEQFF
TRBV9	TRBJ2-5	CASSVGRGGKVETQYF
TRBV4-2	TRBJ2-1	CASSQAGQGSYNEQFF